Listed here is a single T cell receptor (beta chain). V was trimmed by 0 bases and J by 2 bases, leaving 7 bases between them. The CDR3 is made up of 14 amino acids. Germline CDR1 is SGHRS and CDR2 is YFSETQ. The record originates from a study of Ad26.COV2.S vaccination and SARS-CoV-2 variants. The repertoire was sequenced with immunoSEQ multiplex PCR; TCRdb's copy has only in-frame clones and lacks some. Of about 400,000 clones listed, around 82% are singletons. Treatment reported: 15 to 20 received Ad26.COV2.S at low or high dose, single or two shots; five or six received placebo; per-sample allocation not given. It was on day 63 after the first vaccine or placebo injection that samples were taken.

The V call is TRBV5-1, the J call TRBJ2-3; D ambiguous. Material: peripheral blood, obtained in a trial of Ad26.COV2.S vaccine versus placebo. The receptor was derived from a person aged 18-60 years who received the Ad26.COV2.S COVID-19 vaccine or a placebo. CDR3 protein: CASSLGGVTDTQYF. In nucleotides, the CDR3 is TGCGCCAGCAGCTTGGGTGGGGTCACAGATACGCAGTATTTT.